This T cell receptor beta chain was recovered during a study of liver allograft versus peripheral blood T cells. On the study more broadly: The authors compared T cell receptor repertoires in transplanted livers with recipients' peripheral blood repertoires.

TCRdb analysed the reads with MiXCR anew, one entry per CDR3 protein. Here the sample spans approximately 7,300 distinct CDR3 sequences, roughly 15% being singletons. This clonotype was picked up a small number of times. The receptor comes from a human patient who had a liver transplant. Some T cells here may be from the graft donor.

The chain's CDR3 is CSARVVGKSEAFF. The CDR3 nucleotides are TGCAGTGCTAGAGTGGTTGGGAAAAGTGAAGCTTTCTTT. The V call is TRBV20-1, the J call TRBJ1-1; D gene uncertain. Germline assignment: CDR1 DFQATT and CDR2 SNEGSKA (reference sequence). The ends were cut back, 1 base at V and 7 bases at J, with 13 bases in the middle. The CDR3 runs 13 residues.